Detailed here is one TCR beta chain. Its antigen is undetermined. Treatment of the sample: around 19 received Ad26.COV2.S at low or high dose, single or two shots; 5 received placebo; per-sample allocation not given. Day 63 after the first vaccine or placebo injection was the time point for sampling. The sample came from a Boston adult aged 18-55 years. Built on an Ad26 vector, the vaccine expressed Wuhan-strain SARS-CoV-2 spike. The table came from immunoSEQ multiplex PCR; TCRdb's copy has only in-frame clones and leaves some out. Of some 290,000 clones in the sample, around 85% are singletons; the top ten hold 2% to 2.5%. These data are taken from a study of Ad26.COV2.S vaccination and SARS-CoV-2 variants. The study's findings and limits: Substantial breadth in spike-specific CD8+ and CD4+ T cell responses was reportedly seen after vaccination. Breadth measured for non-spike TCRs was similar across vaccine and placebo recipients.

Trimming cost V 1 base and J 3 bases; bases outside gene matches: 4. CDR3 length: 14 amino acids. Germline V lookup: CDR1 SGHRS, CDR2 YFSETQ. The receptor was derived from a person between 18 and 65 years old who received the Ad26.COV2.S COVID-19 vaccine or a placebo. Material: peripheral blood, obtained in a trial of Ad26.COV2.S vaccine versus placebo. The chain couples TRBV5-1 to TRBJ2-7; 7 nucleotides agree with TRBD1. The CDR3 coding sequence is TGCGCCAGCAGCTTGCAGGGGGACAACTACGAGCAGTACTTC. It encodes CASSLQGDNYEQYF.